Described below is a single T cell receptor (beta chain) sequence and its context. Antigen: not known. Likely a read error: the CDR3 ends without its conserved phenylalanine or tryptophan. The data originate from a study of molecular identifiers for immune sequencing clone quantification. In the study overall: Four of five splits of RNA from about 20,000 or 100,000 naive CD8 cells were sequenced in replicates. Overall study results and limits: Effector cells kept over 98% of their molecules in clones above 20 RNA copies, while naive cells kept under 1% there. Among about a million naive cells, spiked Jurkat TCR RNA from a single cell was reportedly detectable.

MiXCR, run by TCRdb on the PCR reads, gives a single entry per CDR3 protein. Among more than 300,000 distinct CDR3 sequences listed, about 21% were seen once. V was shortened by 1 base and J by 4 bases, with 14 bases between the two germline ends. Germline loops: CDR1 LGHNA, CDR2 YSLEER. The CDR3 runs 15 residues. The sequencing input was naive CD8+ T cells from blood, with Jurkat cell RNA spiked in. Indicated subset: FACS-sorted CD8+CD4-CCR7+CD45RA+ naive T cells. This receptor was taken from a human donor in good health. Some libraries in this study had Jurkat cell RNA spiked in. The chain uses TRBV4-3 and TRBJ2-7; possibly TRBD1 or TRBD2 for D (5 bases each). CDR3 protein: CASSQGSGRVYEQYL. As DNA, the CDR3 is TGCGCCAGCAGCCAAGGATCGGGGCGTGTGTACGAGCAGTACCTC.